The rows below give T cell receptor beta chains drawn from one sample of a study of OX40 agonist ivuxolimab in advanced cancers. The repertoire was sequenced with immunoSEQ multiplex PCR; TCRdb's copy has only in-frame clones and lacks some. The sample has about 27,000 clones, about 85% seen once. Here the sequenced sample was CD4+ or CD8+ T cells sorted from blood, taken in a trial of the OX40 agonist ivuxolimab. The source of these receptors is an adult with an advanced solid tumor such as melanoma, head and neck, liver or kidney cancer. CDR3s include the opening cysteine and the closing phenylalanine or tryptophan. The order of the fields is J gene, CDR3 length, D gene, clone size, V gene, CDR3 DNA, CDR3 protein. A D gene is named only where the DNA matches it firmly. Rows give clone size only sometimes, using once, few, many, or a class for an expanded clone.

>TRBJ2-5|13|-|-|TRBV6-1
TGTGCCAGCAGTGAGTTCAGGGGAGAGACCCAGTACTTC
CASSEFRGETQYF
>TRBJ2-7|14|TRBD1|-|TRBV5-1
TGCGCCAGCAGCCTTGGACAGGGTGTAAACGAGCAGTACTTC
CASSLGQGVNEQYF
>TRBJ2-7|14|-|-|TRBV28
TGTGCCAGCAGTTTTACAGGAAGCTCCTACGAGCAGTACTTC
CASSFTGSSYEQYF
>TRBJ2-3|14|-|-|TRBV7-9
TGTGCCAGCAGCTTACCTAGGACTACAGATACGCAGTATTTT
CASSLPRTTDTQYF
>TRBJ2-5|12|-|-|TRBV30
TGTGCCTGGAGCCCGAGGGCGCGGGTCCAGTACTTC
CAWSPRARVQYF
>TRBJ2-7|14|-|-|TRBV2
TGTGCCAGCAGTGAACTCCCGGGGGCCTACGAGCAGTACTTC
CASSELPGAYEQYF
>TRBJ1-2|12|-|-|TRBV5-1
TGCGCCAGCAGGGTGGTTACGGGGGGCTACACCTTC
CASRVVTGGYTF
>TRBJ1-2|13|-|-|TRBV7-9
TGTGCCAGCAGCTTACCTAGGGAATATGGCTACACCTTC
CASSLPREYGYTF
>TRBJ2-1|13|-|-|TRBV4-1
TGCGCCAGCAGCCAAGAGGCCTACAATGAGCAGTTCTTC
CASSQEAYNEQFF
>TRBJ2-5|19|TRBD2|-|TRBV7-9
TGTGCCAGCAGCCCTCAATCGGGGGGTCAGCGGGGAAGTAGAGAGACCCAGTACTTC
CASSPQSGGQRGSRETQYF
>TRBJ2-1|18|TRBD1|-|TRBV2
TGTGCCAGCATTCCGGGACAGGGCCACCCGAGCTCCTACAATGAGCAGTTCTTC
CASIPGQGHPSSYNEQFF
>TRBJ1-5|13|-|-|TRBV30
TGTGCCTGGAGTACCACACCATTCACGCCCCAGCATTTT
CAWSTTPFTPQHF
>TRBJ1-1|18|-|-|TRBV28
TGTGCCAGCAGTTCAAACCGTGCGGGGTGGTCCGGTAACACTGAAGCTTTCTTT
CASSSNRAGWSGNTEAFF
>TRBJ2-7|14|-|-|TRBV2
TGTGCCAGCAGTGAAGCCCCCGGGGCTTACGAGCAGTACTTC
CASSEAPGAYEQYF
>TRBJ2-7|13|-|many|TRBV15
TGTGCCACCAGTTGGGACGGAGGGGAGGAGCAGTACTTC
CATSWDGGEEQYF
>TRBJ1-5|15|-|-|TRBV9
TGTGCCAGCAGCGTAGGGGGGGCCAGCAATCAGCCCCAGCATTTT
CASSVGGASNQPQHF
>TRBJ1-1|15|-|-|TRBV6-5
TGTGCCAGCAGTTACTCTTTAGCGGGTGATACTGAAGCTTTCTTT
CASSYSLAGDTEAFF